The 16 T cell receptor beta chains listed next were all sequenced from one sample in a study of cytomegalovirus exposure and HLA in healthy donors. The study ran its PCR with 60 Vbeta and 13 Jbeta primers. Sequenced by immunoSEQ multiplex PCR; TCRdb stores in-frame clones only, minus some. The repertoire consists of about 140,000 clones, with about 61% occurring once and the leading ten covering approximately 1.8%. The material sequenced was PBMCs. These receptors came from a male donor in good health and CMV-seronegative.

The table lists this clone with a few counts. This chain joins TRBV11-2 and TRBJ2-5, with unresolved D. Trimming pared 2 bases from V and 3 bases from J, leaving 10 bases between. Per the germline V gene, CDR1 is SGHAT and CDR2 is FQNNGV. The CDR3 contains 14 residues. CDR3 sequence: CASSLWVREETQYF. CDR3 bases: TGTGCCAGCAGCTTATGGGTTCGGGAAGAGACCCAGTACTTC.

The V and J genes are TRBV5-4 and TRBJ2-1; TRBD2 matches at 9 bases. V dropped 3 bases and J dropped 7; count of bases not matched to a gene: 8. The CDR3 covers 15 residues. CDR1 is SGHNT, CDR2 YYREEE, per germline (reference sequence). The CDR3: CASSSERGATNEQFF. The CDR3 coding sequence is TGTGCCAGCAGCTCGGAGCGGGGGGCCACTAATGAGCAGTTCTTC.

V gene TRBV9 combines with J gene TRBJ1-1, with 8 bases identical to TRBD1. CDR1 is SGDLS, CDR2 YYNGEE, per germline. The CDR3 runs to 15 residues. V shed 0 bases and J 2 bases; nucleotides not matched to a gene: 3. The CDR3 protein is CASSVEGTGNTEAFF. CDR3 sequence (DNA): TGTGCCAGCAGCGTAGAAGGGACAGGTAACACTGAAGCTTTCTTT.

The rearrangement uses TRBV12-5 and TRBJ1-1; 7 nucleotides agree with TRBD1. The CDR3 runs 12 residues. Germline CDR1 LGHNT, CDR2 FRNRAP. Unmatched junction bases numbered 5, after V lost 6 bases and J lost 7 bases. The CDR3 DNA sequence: TGTGCTAGTGGGAGACAGGGTCTTGAAGCTTTCTTT. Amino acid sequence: CASGRQGLEAFF.

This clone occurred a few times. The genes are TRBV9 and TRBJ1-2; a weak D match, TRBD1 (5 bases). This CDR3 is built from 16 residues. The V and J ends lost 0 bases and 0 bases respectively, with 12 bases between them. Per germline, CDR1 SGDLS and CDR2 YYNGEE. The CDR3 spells CASSVATGRANYGYTF. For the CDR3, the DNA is TGTGCCAGCAGCGTAGCTACGGGCAGGGCTAACTATGGCTACACCTTC.

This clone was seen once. CDR3 protein: CASSLDNQETQYF. CDR3 DNA: TGTGCCAGCAGCTTAGACAACCAAGAGACCCAGTACTTC. This chain uses TRBV7-3 with TRBJ2-5; no firm D call. The CDR3 is made up of 13 amino acids. The germline V gene encodes CDR1 SGHTA and CDR2 FQGTGA. Trimming stripped 2 bases from V and 0 bases from J, with 4 bases between.

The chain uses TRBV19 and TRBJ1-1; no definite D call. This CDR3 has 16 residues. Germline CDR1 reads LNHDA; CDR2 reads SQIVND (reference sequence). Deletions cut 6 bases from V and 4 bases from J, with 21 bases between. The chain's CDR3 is CASRPLVAVVGTEAFF. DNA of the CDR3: TGTGCCAGTAGGCCCCTTGTAGCGGTTGTGGGCACTGAAGCTTTCTTT.

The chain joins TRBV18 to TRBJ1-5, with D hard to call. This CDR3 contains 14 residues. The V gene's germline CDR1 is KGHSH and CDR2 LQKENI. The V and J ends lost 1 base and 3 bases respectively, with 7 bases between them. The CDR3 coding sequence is TGTGCCAGCTCACCACAAGAAGCCAATCAGCCCCAGCATTTT. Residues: CASSPQEANQPQHF.

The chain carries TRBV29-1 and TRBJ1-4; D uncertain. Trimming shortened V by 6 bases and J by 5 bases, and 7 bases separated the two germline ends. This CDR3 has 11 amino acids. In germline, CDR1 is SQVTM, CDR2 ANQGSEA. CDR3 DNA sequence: TGCAGCGTCGAAACAAATGAAAAACTGTTTTTT. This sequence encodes CSVETNEKLFF. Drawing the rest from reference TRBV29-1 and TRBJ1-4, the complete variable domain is SAVISQKPSRDICQRGTSLTIQCQVDSQVTMMFWYRQQPGQSLTLIATANQGSEATYESGFVIDKFPISRPNLTFSTLTVSNMSPEDSSIYLCSVETNEKLFFGSGTQLSVL.

CDR3 loop: CAIRGTGLNEKLFF. The CDR3, as DNA: TGTGCCATCAGGGGGACAGGGCTAAATGAAAAACTGTTTTTT. The chain employs TRBV10-3 and TRBJ1-4; 9 bases are a match to TRBD1. V shed 6 bases, J shed 5 bases, and the junction held 4 bases outside the gene matches. The CDR3 consists of 14 residues. CDR1 is ENHRY and CDR2 is SYGVKD in the germline V gene.

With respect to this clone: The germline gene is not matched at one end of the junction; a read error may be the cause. CDR3 coding DNA: TGTGCCAGCAGCCTAGCCCGGGGGGAAAGGGAGACCCAGTACTTC. Its translation is CASSLARGERETQYF. The genes are TRBV7-2 and TRBJ2-5, with 7 bases matching TRBD2. CDR1 is SGHTA, CDR2 FQGNSA, per germline. The CDR3 is 15 amino acids.

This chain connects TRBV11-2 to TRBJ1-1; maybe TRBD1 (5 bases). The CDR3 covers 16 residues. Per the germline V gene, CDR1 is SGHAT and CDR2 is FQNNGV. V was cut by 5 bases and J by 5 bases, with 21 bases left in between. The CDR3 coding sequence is TGTGCCAGCAGCCTCGGGACTGCGTTTTCAGGGACTGAAGCTTTCTTT. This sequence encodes CASSLGTAFSGTEAFF.

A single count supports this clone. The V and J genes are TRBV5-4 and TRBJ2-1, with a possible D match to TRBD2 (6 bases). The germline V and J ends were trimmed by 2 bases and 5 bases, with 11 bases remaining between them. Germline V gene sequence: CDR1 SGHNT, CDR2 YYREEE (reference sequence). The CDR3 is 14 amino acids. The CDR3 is CASSFSGANNEQFF. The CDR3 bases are TGTGCCAGCAGCTTTTCGGGAGCTAACAATGAGCAGTTCTTC.

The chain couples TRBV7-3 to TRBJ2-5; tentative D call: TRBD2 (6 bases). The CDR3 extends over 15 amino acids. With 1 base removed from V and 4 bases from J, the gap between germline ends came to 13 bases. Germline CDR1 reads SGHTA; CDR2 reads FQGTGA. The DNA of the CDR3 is TGTGCCAGCAGCTTAAGTGGGGATAGCGGAGAGACCCAGTACTTC. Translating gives CASSLSGDSGETQYF. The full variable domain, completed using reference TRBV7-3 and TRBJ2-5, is GAGVSQTPSNKVTEKGKYVELRCDPISGHTALYWYRQSLGQGPEFLIYFQGTGAADDSGLPNDRFFAVRPEGSVSTLKIQRTERGDSAVYLCASSLSGDSGETQYFGPGTRLLVL.

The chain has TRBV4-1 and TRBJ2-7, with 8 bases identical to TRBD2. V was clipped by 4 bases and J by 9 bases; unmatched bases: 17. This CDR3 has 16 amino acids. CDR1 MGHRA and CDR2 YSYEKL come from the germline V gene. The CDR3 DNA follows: TGCGCCAGCAGCCGCCAAAGCGGGGGACCGGATAGTGGGCAGTACTTC. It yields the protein CASSRQSGGPDSGQYF.

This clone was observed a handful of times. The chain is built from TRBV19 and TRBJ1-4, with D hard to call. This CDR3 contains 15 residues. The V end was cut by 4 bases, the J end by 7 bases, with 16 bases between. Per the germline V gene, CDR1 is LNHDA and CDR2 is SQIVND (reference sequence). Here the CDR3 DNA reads TGTGCCAGTAGTACCCCTCGGGAAGGCAGTGAAAAACTGTTTTTT. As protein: CASSTPREGSEKLFF.